This is a list of T cell receptor beta chains from one sample in a study of CD8+ T cells in alopecia areata. The assay was immunoSEQ multiplex PCR, and TCRdb's table has in-frame clones only and misses some. The table records about 160,000 clones, roughly 65% of them present only once. The material sequenced was CD4+ T cells sorted from blood, taken at week 4, from a patient treated with tofacitinib. The receptors were sampled from a human donor with alopecia areata. The CDR3 runs from the conserved cysteine through the conserved F or W. A D gene is named only where the DNA matches it firmly. For some rows the clone size is stated as once, few or many, or as a class when expanded; others skip it.

D gene | J gene | V gene | clone size | CDR3 protein | CDR3 DNA
TRBD1 | TRBJ2-1 | TRBV27 | NA | CASSPLAGGLHNEQFF | TGTGCCAGCAGTCCCCTGGCAGGGGGCCTCCACAATGAGCAGTTCTTC
NA | TRBJ1-1 | TRBV25-1 | NA | CASSDPTRGEAFF | TGTGCCAGCAGTGATCCAACCAGGGGTGAAGCTTTCTTT
NA | TRBJ2-6 | TRBV5-1 | NA | CASSFSDSGANVLTF | TGCGCCAGCAGCTTTAGCGACTCTGGGGCCAACGTCCTGACTTTC
NA | TRBJ2-7 | TRBV29-1 | few | CSVSKAYEQYF | TGCAGCGTTTCGAAAGCCTACGAGCAGTACTTC
NA | TRBJ2-2 | TRBV29-1 | NA | CSVAGRDTGELFF | TGCAGCGTCGCAGGCAGGGACACCGGGGAGCTGTTTTTT
NA | TRBJ2-1 | TRBV29-1 | NA | CSVVGGLRMDEQFF | TGCAGCGTTGTTGGGGGGCTGCGAATGGATGAGCAGTTCTTC
TRBD1 | TRBJ2-5 | TRBV6-5 | NA | CASSLGQGRGETQYF | TGTGCCAGCAGTTTAGGACAGGGCAGAGGAGAGACCCAGTACTTC
NA | TRBJ1-2 | TRBV4-3 | NA | CASSQGARNYGYTF | TGCGCCAGCAGCCAAGGGGCCAGAAACTATGGCTACACCTTC
TRBD1 | TRBJ2-2 | TRBV29-1 | once | CSVEITGGGTGELFF | TGCAGCGTGGAAATAACAGGGGGCGGCACCGGGGAGCTGTTTTTT
NA | TRBJ1-1 | TRBV29-1 | few | CSVEGGAEAFF | TGCAGCGTTGAAGGGGGGGCTGAAGCTTTCTTT
NA | TRBJ2-3 | TRBV25-1 | NA | CASSESGTDTQYF | TGTGCCAGCAGTGAATCGGGGACAGATACGCAGTATTTT
TRBD1 | TRBJ2-5 | TRBV27 | NA | CASGRTGNQETQYF | TGTGCCAGCGGGCGGACAGGGAACCAGGAGACCCAGTACTTC
NA | TRBJ1-6 | TRBV30 | NA | CAWAQRQDSPLHF | TGTGCCTGGGCCCAACGTCAGGATTCACCCCTCCACTTT
NA | TRBJ1-2 | TRBV29-1 | NA | CSVRGIEYGYTF | TGCAGCGTCCGGGGTATCGAGTATGGCTACACCTTC
NA | TRBJ1-4 | TRBV29-1 | NA | CSVERGAGEKLFF | TGCAGCGTGGAAAGGGGCGCAGGGGAAAAACTGTTTTTT
NA | TRBJ2-1 | TRBV29-1 | NA | CSVGQGLNTEQFF | TGCAGCGTTGGGCAGGGTCTGAACACTGAGCAGTTCTTC